This T cell receptor beta chain is from a study of immune cell composition in non-small cell lung cancer. Broader study findings: Tumour TCR-beta clonality was not significantly tied to smoking pack-years. Clones >0.5% enriched in tumour were rarer in adenocarcinoma (around 33%) than squamous (approximately 75%). Adenocarcinomas with higher top tumour-associated clone frequency had more reactive TILs.

Normal lung was taken at the farthest possible site, at least 3 cm from tumour. Assay used: immunoSEQ multiplex PCR; TCRdb lists only in-frame clones, some missing. The repertoire holds about 5,900 clones, roughly 85% seen once, with around 6.4% in the top ten. The CDR3 extends over 17 amino acids. V was shortened by 1 base and J by 1 base, with 16 bases between the two germline ends. Germline CDR1 and CDR2: MGHRA and YSYEKL. Details on this clone: Its target is not known.

This TCR derives from a human donor with non-small cell lung cancer. The source material was non-adjacent lung tissue. J is TRBJ1-1 and V is TRBV4-1, with a weak D call TRBD1 (6 bases). CDR3 nucleotide sequence: TGCGCCAGCAGCCAAGGGATCAGCTCGACAGGGAACACTGAAGCTTTCTTT. Protein product: CASSQGISSTGNTEAFF.